The rows below give T cell receptor beta chains drawn from one sample of a study of regulatory T cells in long-lasting Graves disease. TCRdb re-called the multiplex PCR reads through MiXCR, storing one row per CDR3 protein. The table lists over 250,000 distinct CDR3 sequences, 20% to 25% of them singletons. Specimen: peripheral blood mononuclear cells (PBMCs), collected when the disease was refractory, from a patient treated with antithyroid drugs. The source is a female donor with Graves disease. The CDR3 runs from the conserved cysteine through the conserved F or W. A D gene is named only where the DNA matches it firmly. Only part of the rows carry a size: once, few, many, or a class if the clone is expanded.

D gene,J gene,CDR3 length,V gene,clone size,CDR3 DNA,CDR3 protein
TRBD2,TRBJ2-5,15,TRBV7-2,.,TGTGCCAGCAGCCCTAGGGGGACTAGGCAAGAGACCCAGTACTTC,CASSPRGTRQETQYF
.,TRBJ2-7,16,TRBV7-3,few,TGTGCCAGCATCAAAAGAGCGAGGACTTGGTCCTACGAGCAGTACTTC,CASIKRARTWSYEQYF
TRBD1,TRBJ1-1,14,TRBV20-1,few,TGCAGTGTGGGATGGGACAGGGGTAGCACTGAAGCTTTCTTT,CSVGWDRGSTEAFF
TRBD1,TRBJ1-4,14,TRBV27,many,TGTGCCAGCAGTGAAGGGGGCAGGAATGAAAAACTGTTTTTT,CASSEGGRNEKLFF
.,TRBJ2-5,15,TRBV20-1,many,TGCAGTGCTAGAGATCGGGCTGGGGGCCAAGAGACCCAGTACTTC,CSARDRAGGQETQYF
.,TRBJ1-1,12,TRBV2,many,TGTGCCAGCAGTTATGGGGGAGCTGAAGCTTTCTTT,CASSYGGAEAFF
.,TRBJ2-7,11,TRBV15,.,TGTGCCACCAGCAGAGCGGGAACCTTTTACTTC,CATSRAGTFYF
TRBD2,TRBJ2-7,16,TRBV18,few,TGTGCCAGCTCAATCAGTCCCGACTTGGCGGGGGGCGAGCAGTACTTC,CASSISPDLAGGEQYF
TRBD1,TRBJ1-2,19,TRBV28,.,TGTGCCAGCAAAACTGGGGGGGCGGGGACAGGATACGGCCGATATGGCTACACCTTC,CASKTGGAGTGYGRYGYTF
.,TRBJ2-6,14,TRBV20-1,few,TGCAGTGGGGTTGACAGCTCTGGGGCCAACGTCCTGACTTTC,CSGVDSSGANVLTF
.,TRBJ2-2,15,TRBV3-1,many,TGTGCCAGCAGCCAAGGATTTAGTCGGTCCGGGGAGCTGTTTTTT,CASSQGFSRSGELFF
TRBD2,TRBJ2-7,14,TRBV28,few,TGTGCCAGCAGTCTGACGGACGGGGGGGACGAGCAGTACTTC,CASSLTDGGDEQYF
.,TRBJ2-2,13,TRBV20-1,.,TGCAGTGCTAGGGTACAGGGCCCCGGGGAGCTGTTTTTT,CSARVQGPGELFF
.,TRBJ1-5,14,TRBV5-5,.,TGTGCCAGCAGCTCTTCGACAGGCAATCAGCCCCAGCATTTT,CASSSSTGNQPQHF
.,TRBJ2-2,17,TRBV11-2,many,TGTGCCAGCAGCACCCCAACAGGTGGTATTAACACCGGGGAGCTGTTTTTT,CASSTPTGGINTGELFF
.,TRBJ1-2,11,TRBV29-1,few,TGCAGCGTTGATTTTCTGGATGGCTACACCTTC,CSVDFLDGYTF
.,TRBJ2-5,13,TRBV12-3/TRBV12-4,.,TGTGCCAGCGGCGACTCCAATGGGGAGACCCAGTACTTC,CASGDSNGETQYF
.,TRBJ1-3,16,TRBV28,.,TGTGCCAGCAGTGCCCGATTCGTAAGCCCTGGAAACACCATATATTTT,CASSARFVSPGNTIYF
.,TRBJ1-5,15,TRBV12-3/TRBV12-4,many,TGTGCCAGCAGCCCAGGCACCATAGGCCATCAGCCCCAGCATTTT,CASSPGTIGHQPQHF
.,TRBJ2-7,10,TRBV30,few,TGTGCCTGGATCAGCTCCGAGCAGTACTTC,CAWISSEQYF
.,TRBJ1-6,15,TRBV6-2/TRBV6-3,many,TGTGCCAGCAGTTACGGGGCAGGGGATTCTTCACCCCTCCACTTT,CASSYGAGDSSPLHF
.,TRBJ1-6,13,TRBV6-1,.,TGTGCCTCGCGACGGGACTTTTATTCACCCCTCCACTTT,CASRRDFYSPLHF
TRBD2,TRBJ2-7,18,TRBV27,many,TGTGCCAGCAGTCCCTACTCCCGGATAGCGGGAGACTCATACGAGCAGTACTTC,CASSPYSRIAGDSYEQYF
.,TRBJ1-1,14,TRBV6-5,many,TGTGCCAGCAGTTACGAGGGGACTAACACTGAAGCTTTCTTT,CASSYEGTNTEAFF
TRBD2,TRBJ2-3,14,TRBV28,.,TGTGCCAGCAGAACGGGACTAGCAGCATATACGCAGTATTTT,CASRTGLAAYTQYF
.,TRBJ1-5,14,TRBV15,.,TGTGCCACCAGCGGGGGCTGGGACAATCAGCCCCAGCATTTT,CATSGGWDNQPQHF
.,TRBJ2-5,15,TRBV7-2,many,TGTGCCAGCAGCTTAAGGGGGGCAGGTACAGAGACCCAGTACTTC,CASSLRGAGTETQYF
TRBD2,TRBJ2-5,14,TRBV9,few,TGTGCCAGCAGCGTCGGGGGGGAGGAAGAGACCCAGTACTTC,CASSVGGEEETQYF
.,TRBJ2-2,12,TRBV12-3/TRBV12-4,many,TGTGCCAGCATTGGGATCACCGGGGAGCTGTTTTTT,CASIGITGELFF
.,TRBJ1-5,13,TRBV27,.,TGTGCCAGCACAACAGGGATTAATCAGCCCCAGCATTTT,CASTTGINQPQHF
TRBD2,TRBJ2-7,19,TRBV7-9,.,TGTGCCAGCAGCGGTCAGACTAGCGGGAGAAAACCCCGTCCCTACGAGCAGTACTTC,CASSGQTSGRKPRPYEQYF
.,TRBJ1-5,16,TRBV12-3/TRBV12-4,many,TGTGCCAGCAGTTTGGGGGACCGAATTAGCAATCAGCCCCAGCATTTT,CASSLGDRISNQPQHF
TRBD2,TRBJ2-3,16,TRBV20-1,.,TGCAGTGCTAGTACCCTAGCGGGAGGGTTCACAGATACGCAGTATTTT,CSASTLAGGFTDTQYF
TRBD2,TRBJ2-7,17,TRBV20-1,.,TGCAGTGCTAGACCCTGGGGTGGACTAGCGGGAGGATACGAGCAGTACTTC,CSARPWGGLAGGYEQYF
TRBD1,TRBJ2-7,16,TRBV28,many,TGTGCCAGCAGTTCCCTGGGACAGGGGGCGTTTGGCGAGCAGTACTTC,CASSSLGQGAFGEQYF
.,TRBJ2-1,12,TRBV19,.,TGTGCCAGTAGTACCCGTTTCAATGAGCAGTTCTTC,CASSTRFNEQFF
.,TRBJ2-7,14,TRBV18,.,TGTGCCAGCTCACCGCAGGGGCGCCCCTACGAGCAGTACTTC,CASSPQGRPYEQYF
.,TRBJ2-7,16,TRBV20-1,.,TGCAGTGCTAGAGACCAGGGTCGGGACTTCACCTACGAGCAGTACTTC,CSARDQGRDFTYEQYF
.,TRBJ2-5,13,TRBV20-1,many,TGCAGTGCTAGAACTACCTACCAAGAGACCCAGTACTTC,CSARTTYQETQYF
.,TRBJ1-4,17,TRBV7-2,few,TGTGCCAGCAGCTTAGGGGGCGGATGGGCAACTAATGAAAAACTGTTTTTT,CASSLGGGWATNEKLFF
.,TRBJ1-4,13,TRBV20-1,many,TGCAGTGCTAGGGAAGGGACATCTGAAAAACTGTTTTTT,CSAREGTSEKLFF
.,TRBJ1-1,15,TRBV9,.,TGTGCCAGCAGCTTAGACTCGGGATGGGACACTGAAGCTTTCTTT,CASSLDSGWDTEAFF
.,TRBJ1-2,13,TRBV20-1,few,TGCAGTGCCACCCCAGATGGAACCTATGGCTACACCTTC,CSATPDGTYGYTF
.,TRBJ2-5,12,TRBV20-1,many,TGCAGTTGCCGACAGTTACAAGAGACCCAGTACTTC,CSCRQLQETQYF
.,TRBJ1-2,12,TRBV30,many,TGTGCCTGGAGTCCGACGGTTTATGGCTACACCTTC,CAWSPTVYGYTF